This T cell receptor beta chain was obtained from a study of blood T cells in healthy people across ages. The second PCR ran about 6 to 12 cycles with a sample-barcoded 5' primer and J-beta primers. TCRdb ran MiXCR on the 5' RACE reads and lists one entry per CDR3 protein. Of fewer than 1.5 million distinct CDR3 sequences in the sample, approximately 38% were seen once. The length of the CDR3 is 12 residues. Germline V gene sequence: CDR1 LNHDA, CDR2 SQIVND (reference sequence). Trimming removed 11 bases from V and 4 bases from J, with 14 bases in between. The sample was blood. The receptor was derived from a woman aged 18-29 years in good health. This chain uses TRBV19 with TRBJ2-5, with no clear D. The CDR3 protein is CASIGRGETQYF. The CDR3 DNA follows: TGTGCCTCCATCGGGCGTGGAGAGACCCAGTACTTC.